These 32 T cell receptor beta chains share one sample of origin, sequenced in a study of T cell responses to AZD1222 COVID-19 vaccine. The data were produced by immunoSEQ multiplex PCR, yet TCRdb's version contains in-frame clones alone and is incomplete. The sample yields 65,000 to 95,000 clones, over 75% seen once. Sample: peripheral blood, taken 28 days after the second AZD1222 dose. The receptors were sampled from an adult who received the AZD1222 COVID-19 vaccine.

This rearrangement joins TRBV6-5 to TRBJ1-6, with D possibly TRBD1 on 5 matching bases. Germline-derived CDR1 and CDR2 are MNHEY and SVGAGI. V was shortened by 6 bases and J by 5 bases, with 11 bases between the two germline ends. The CDR3 has 14 residues. The CDR3 nucleotides are TGTGCCAGCAGAAGTGGGGGACATAATTCACCCCTCCACTTT. Translation gives CASRSGGHNSPLHF.

V is TRBV28 and J is TRBJ1-3; no firm D call. The germline gives CDR1 MDHEN, CDR2 SYDVKM. There are 16 residues in the CDR3. Trimming stripped 7 bases from V and 2 bases from J, with 18 bases between. The DNA for the CDR3 is TGTGCCAGCACCCCTCATACCGGGAATCCTGGAAACACCATATATTTT. Translating it yields CASTPHTGNPGNTIYF.

The rearrangement links TRBV5-1 to TRBJ1-2; a weak D match, TRBD1 (5 bases). With 4 bases removed from V and 8 bases from J, the gap between germline ends came to 18 bases. Germline CDR1 SGHRS, CDR2 YFSETQ. This CDR3 spans 14 amino acids. CDR3 loop: CASSSLSGAKGYTF. In DNA form, the CDR3 reads TGCGCCAGCAGCAGTCTAAGTGGGGCAAAAGGCTACACCTTC.

This chain joins TRBV25-1 and TRBJ1-3; possibly TRBD1 for D (5 bases). The CDR3 consists of 14 residues. The V end was cut by 3 bases, the J end by 3 bases, with 9 bases between. The V gene's germline CDR1 is MGHDK and CDR2 SYGVNS. The CDR3 protein is CASSDAGYGNTIYF. CDR3 DNA: TGTGCCAGCAGTGATGCAGGGTATGGAAACACCATATATTTT.

The chain combines TRBV19 with TRBJ1-6, with 8 bases fitting TRBD1. The CDR3 runs to 14 residues. V lost 6 bases and J lost 9; bases outside the gene matches: 7. Per germline, CDR1 LNHDA and CDR2 SQIVND (reference sequence). CDR3 protein: CASSRQGLGSPLHF. CDR3 coding DNA: TGTGCCAGTAGCAGACAGGGGCTGGGTTCACCCCTCCACTTT.

This clone was picked up one time. The gene calls are TRBV2 and TRBJ2-2; TRBD2 aligns across 10 bases. Germline assignment: CDR1 SNHLY and CDR2 FYNNEI. This CDR3 spans 18 amino acids. The V gene end was trimmed by 2 bases and the J gene end by 2 bases; junction bases not matched to a gene: 8. This chain's CDR3 is CASSEFPLAGANTGELFF. The CDR3 DNA follows: TGTGCCAGCAGTGAATTTCCCCTAGCGGGGGCCAACACCGGGGAGCTGTTTTTT.

J is TRBJ2-4 and V is TRBV28; D tentatively fits TRBD1 or TRBD2 (7 bases each). Germline CDR1 reads MDHEN; CDR2 reads SYDVKM. Trimming cost V 3 bases and J 8 bases, with 14 bases left between them. There are 14 residues in the CDR3. The CDR3 DNA follows: TGTGCCAGCAGTTTTGGTCCAGGGGGGGACATTCAGTACTTC. Translated: CASSFGPGGDIQYF.

This clone was counted a single time. The rearrangement links TRBV10-3 to TRBJ2-1, with D possibly matching TRBD1 (5 bases). CDR1 is ENHRY, CDR2 SYGVKD, per germline. Trimming left V 3 bases short and J 6 bases short, with 9 bases between. CDR3 length equals 13 residues. The CDR3 loop reads CAISEGVSNEQFF. CDR3 DNA sequence: TGTGCCATCAGTGAAGGGGTGAGCAATGAGCAGTTCTTC.

The gene calls are TRBV6-4 and TRBJ2-1; 9 positions match TRBD2. The CDR3 contains 16 residues. CDR1 and CDR2 from the germline V gene are MRHNA and SNTAGT. Trimming removed 4 bases from V and 5 bases from J; junction bases left unmatched: 9. CDR3 loop: CASSVTGLAGNNEQFF. The CDR3 region has the DNA TGTGCCAGCAGTGTTACTGGGCTAGCGGGGAACAATGAGCAGTTCTTC.

About this clone itself: The sample carries other DNA sequences with the same CDR3. V is TRBV20-1 and J is TRBJ2-5, with D possibly being TRBD2 (5 bases). Trimming stripped 5 bases from V and 5 bases from J, with 9 bases between. CDR3 length equals 11 residues. Germline V gene sequence: CDR1 DFQATT, CDR2 SNEGSKA (reference sequence). In DNA form, the CDR3 reads TGCAGTGCTGCCCGCGGGGAGACCCAGTACTTC. Its translation is CSAARGETQYF.

This chain links TRBV10-1 with TRBJ2-7; the match to TRBD1 covers 7 bases. After removal of 0 bases from V and 1 base from J, the junction contained 3 bases not matched to a gene. The germline V gene has CDR1 WNHNN and CDR2 SYGVQD (reference sequence). This CDR3 is 15 amino acids long. Here the CDR3 DNA reads TGCGCCAGCAGTGAGTCACCGACAGGGTCCTACGAGCAGTACTTC. It yields the protein CASSESPTGSYEQYF.

This clone was observed a handful of times. This chain links TRBV2 with TRBJ1-1, with D unclear. In germline, CDR1 is SNHLY, CDR2 FYNNEI. V was pared by 3 bases and J by 1 base, with 9 bases between. The CDR3 consists of 14 residues. DNA of the CDR3: TGTGCCAGCAGTGATAGACATCGGAACACTGAAGCTTTCTTT. It specifies CASSDRHRNTEAFF.

This rearrangement joins TRBV28 to TRBJ2-7; tentative D call: TRBD1 (6 bases). The germline V and J ends were trimmed by 6 bases and 5 bases, with 17 bases remaining between them. The CDR3 length is 14 residues. Germline V gives CDR1 MDHEN, CDR2 SYDVKM. The CDR3, as DNA: TGTGCCAGCAGATTCGGGACATTGTCCCACGAGCAGTACTTC. This codes for CASRFGTLSHEQYF.

The genes are TRBV7-8 and TRBJ2-7; TRBD2 agrees at 8 bases. Germline trimming cut 5 bases from V and 3 bases from J; bases unmatched to any gene: 12. Germline CDR1 SGHVS, CDR2 FQNEAQ. This CDR3 is built from 16 residues. As DNA, the CDR3 is TGTGCCAGCAGCGCCCTGGGGGCGGGGGGCGTCTACGAGCAGTACTTC. Its protein product is CASSALGAGGVYEQYF.

This chain links TRBV15 with TRBJ2-1; no reliable D call. Deletions cut 4 bases from V and 3 bases from J, with 10 bases between. Per the germline V gene, CDR1 is LNHNV and CDR2 is YYDKDF (reference sequence). CDR3 length: 14 amino acids. This CDR3 reads CATSIQQSYNEQFF. DNA for the CDR3: TGTGCCACCAGCATTCAGCAGAGCTACAATGAGCAGTTCTTC. Full variable domain (outside the CDR3, taken from reference TRBV15 and TRBJ2-1): DAMVIQNPRYQVTQFGKPVTLSCSQTLNHNVMYWYQQKSSQAPKLLFHYYDKDFNNEADTPDNFQSRRPNTSFCFLDIRSPGLGDTAMYLCATSIQQSYNEQFFGPGTRLTVL.

The chain is built from TRBV4-2 and TRBJ1-2, with D perhaps TRBD1 (5 bases). Germline V gene lookup returns CDR1 LGHNA and CDR2 YNFKEQ. V was cut by 0 bases and J by 7 bases, with 12 bases left in between. The CDR3 covers 14 residues. The CDR3 DNA reads as TGTGCCAGCAGCCAAGATCCGAGGGACGCTGGCTACACCTTC. It yields the protein CASSQDPRDAGYTF.

The V gene is TRBV6-5, the J gene TRBJ1-3, with D hard to call. V was clipped by 7 bases and J by 0 bases, with 13 bases between them. CDR3 length: 15 residues. From germline, CDR1 is MNHEY and CDR2 SVGAGI. CDR3 sequence reads: CASTPGTNSGNTIYF. DNA for the CDR3: TGTGCCAGCACTCCGGGAACAAACTCTGGAAACACCATATATTTT.

The rearrangement uses TRBV13 and TRBJ2-1; 10 nucleotides match TRBD1. Looked up from germline, CDR1 is PRHDT and CDR2 is FYEKMQ (reference sequence). Losses at the gene ends were 5 bases for V and 6 bases for J; bases not matched to a gene: 7. This CDR3 is 15 amino acids long. CDR3 sequence: CASSTRQGAGNEQFF. CDR3 DNA sequence: TGTGCCAGCAGCACCCGACAGGGGGCCGGCAATGAGCAGTTCTTC.

V is TRBV2 and J is TRBJ1-6; D might be TRBD1 (6 bases). The CDR3 loop spans 14 amino acids. Trimming stripped 2 bases from V and 7 bases from J, with 9 bases between. Germline assignment: CDR1 SNHLY and CDR2 FYNNEI. The CDR3 sequence: CASSESGQNSPLHF. In DNA, the CDR3 is TGTGCCAGCAGTGAAAGCGGACAGAATTCACCCCTCCACTTT.

The J gene is TRBJ1-1, the V gene TRBV3-1 (or the pseudogene TRBV3-2); TRBD1 aligns across 9 bases. CDR3 length equals 16 residues. With V trimmed by 7 bases and J by 1 base, 10 bases remained unmatched. Germline V CDR1 and CDR2: LGHDT, YNNKEL (reference sequence). The CDR3 here is CASTRTGGVGNTEAFF. In nucleotides, the CDR3 is TGTGCCAGCACCCGAACAGGGGGCGTGGGGAACACTGAAGCTTTCTTT.

The genes are TRBV19 and TRBJ2-7, with D maybe TRBD1 (5 bases). V was trimmed by 7 bases and J by 0 bases, leaving 13 bases between them. Germline-derived CDR1 and CDR2 are LNHDA and SQIVND (reference sequence). CDR3 length equals 14 residues. CDR3 sequence (DNA): TGTGCCAGTACCAGGGTCCACTCCTCCTACGAGCAGTACTTC. Encoded protein: CASTRVHSSYEQYF.

The V gene is TRBV11-2, the J gene TRBJ1-2; D is unclear. V was pared by 4 bases and J by 8 bases, with 11 bases between. The CDR3 extends over 12 amino acids. CDR1 SGHAT and CDR2 FQNNGV come from the germline V gene. CDR3 DNA: TGTGCCAGCAGCTCCGGGTTTATCGGCTACACCTTC. Protein sequence: CASSSGFIGYTF.

The J gene is TRBJ2-3, the V gene TRBV9; D perhaps matches TRBD2 (5 bases). Germline-derived CDR1 and CDR2 are SGDLS and YYNGEE. The V and J ends lost 4 bases and 9 bases respectively, with 15 bases between them. This CDR3 is built from 13 residues. CDR3 bases: TGTGCCAGCAGCCCCCGGGGAGAGGGCACGCAGTATTTT. Its translation is CASSPRGEGTQYF.

This clone has only a few counts. The chain joins TRBV5-5 to TRBJ2-2; 7 bases agree with TRBD1. J lost 1 base, V lost 4 bases, and 7 bases had no gene match. Germline V CDR1 and CDR2: SGHKS, YYEKEE (reference sequence). The CDR3 covers 16 residues. The CDR3 DNA follows: TGTGCCAGCAGCCAAAGGGGGACAGTGAACACCGGGGAGCTGTTTTTT. Its translation is CASSQRGTVNTGELFF.

V is TRBV5-1 and J is TRBJ2-2, with D possibly being TRBD1 or TRBD2 (5 bases each). Deletions cut 2 bases from V and 1 base from J, with 12 bases between. Germline values: CDR1 SGHRS, CDR2 YFSETQ. The CDR3 length is 16 residues. The DNA for the CDR3 is TGCGCCAGCAGCTTAACCGGGACGCTGAACACCGGGGAGCTGTTTTTT. Encoded protein: CASSLTGTLNTGELFF.

The chain couples TRBV5-8 to TRBJ1-3, with 9 bases lining up with TRBD1. J lost 2 bases, V lost 4 bases, and 4 bases had no gene match. The CDR3 consists of 15 residues. The germline gives CDR1 SGHTS, CDR2 YDEGEE. The CDR3 here is CASSNGQGPGNTIYF. The DNA for the CDR3 is TGTGCCAGCAGCAATGGACAGGGGCCTGGAAACACCATATATTTT.

The rearrangement joins TRBV5-7 to TRBJ2-7, with D tentatively TRBD1 or TRBD2 (5 bases each). TRBV5-7 is annotated as an ORF whose role is uncertain. Deletions cut 4 bases from V and 5 bases from J, with 16 bases between. This CDR3 contains 14 residues. CDR3 region: CASSQPGRWDEQYF. The CDR3 nucleotides are TGTGCCAGCAGCCAACCGGGGCGATGGGACGAGCAGTACTTC.

This clone has a single count. This chain links TRBV5-4 with TRBJ2-7, with TRBD1 matching 8 bases. CDR3 size: 15 residues. Germline loops: CDR1 SGHNT, CDR2 YYREEE (reference sequence). V gave up 3 bases and J gave up 5 bases; unmatched junction bases: 10. CDR3 in amino acids: CASSSIGQGANEQYF. The CDR3 DNA sequence: TGTGCCAGCAGCTCGATAGGCCAGGGGGCTAACGAGCAGTACTTC. Full variable domain (remainder filled in from reference TRBV5-4 and TRBJ2-7): ETGVTQSPTHLIKTRGQQVTLRCSSQSGHNTVSWYQQALGQGPQFIFQYYREEENGRGNFPPRFSGLQFPNYSSELNVNALELDDSALYLCASSSIGQGANEQYFGPGTRLTVT.

This chain links TRBV9 with TRBJ2-1; TRBD1 agrees at 9 bases. Trimming cost V 6 bases and J 4 bases; bases outside gene matches: 5. This CDR3 is built from 14 residues. Looked up from germline, CDR1 is SGDLS and CDR2 is YYNGEE. In DNA form, the CDR3 reads TGTGCCAGCACGTGGGGACAGGGATACAATGAGCAGTTCTTC. This codes for CASTWGQGYNEQFF.

This clone was seen only a few times. This sequence joins TRBV6-6 and TRBJ1-6; D possibly corresponds to TRBD1 (6 bases). CDR3 length equals 13 residues. From germline, CDR1 is MNHNY and CDR2 SVGAGI (reference sequence). The V gene lost 5 bases and the J gene lost 8 bases, with 10 bases spanning the gap. The CDR3 bases are TGTGCCAGCAGTCAGGGGAAAGATTCACCCCTCCACTTT. This gives the protein CASSQGKDSPLHF.

This chain connects TRBV5-4 to TRBJ1-5; maybe TRBD1 (6 bases). The CDR3 is made up of 14 amino acids. V was clipped by 0 bases and J by 4 bases, with 8 bases between them. CDR1 and CDR2 (germline): SGHNT, YYREEE (reference sequence). The CDR3 DNA sequence: TGTGCCAGCAGCTTGGACAGGGTAAATCAGCCCCAGCATTTT. It is translated as CASSLDRVNQPQHF. The full variable domain, rest sourced from reference TRBV5-4 and TRBJ1-5, is ETGVTQSPTHLIKTRGQQVTLRCSSQSGHNTVSWYQQALGQGPQFIFQYYREEENGRGNFPPRFSGLQFPNYSSELNVNALELDDSALYLCASSLDRVNQPQHFGDGTRLSIL.

The chain is built from TRBV5-4 and TRBJ2-6; a possible D gene is TRBD2 (6 bases). Germline V gene sequence: CDR1 SGHNT, CDR2 YYREEE (reference sequence). The CDR3 spans 16 residues. Trimming left V 5 bases short and J 1 base short, with 13 bases between. The CDR3 coding sequence is TGTGCCAGCAGTTTTGGAGGGGTATCTGGGGCCAACGTCCTGACTTTC. Translating gives CASSFGGVSGANVLTF. The variable domain in full, with the rest retrieved from reference TRBV5-4 and TRBJ2-6, is ETGVTQSPTHLIKTRGQQVTLRCSSQSGHNTVSWYQQALGQGPQFIFQYYREEENGRGNFPPRFSGLQFPNYSSELNVNALELDDSALYLCASSFGGVSGANVLTFGAGSRLTVL.